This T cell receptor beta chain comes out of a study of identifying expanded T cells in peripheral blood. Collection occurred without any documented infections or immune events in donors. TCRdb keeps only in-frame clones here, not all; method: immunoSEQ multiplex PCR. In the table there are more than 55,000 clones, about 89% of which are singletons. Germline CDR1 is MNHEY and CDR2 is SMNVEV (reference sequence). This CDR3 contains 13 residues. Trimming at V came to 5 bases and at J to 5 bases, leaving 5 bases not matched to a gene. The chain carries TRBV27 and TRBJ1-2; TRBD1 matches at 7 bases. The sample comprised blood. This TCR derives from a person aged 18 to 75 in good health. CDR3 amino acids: CASSRGTAYGYTF. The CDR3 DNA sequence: TGTGCCAGCAGTCGCGGGACAGCTTATGGCTACACCTTC.